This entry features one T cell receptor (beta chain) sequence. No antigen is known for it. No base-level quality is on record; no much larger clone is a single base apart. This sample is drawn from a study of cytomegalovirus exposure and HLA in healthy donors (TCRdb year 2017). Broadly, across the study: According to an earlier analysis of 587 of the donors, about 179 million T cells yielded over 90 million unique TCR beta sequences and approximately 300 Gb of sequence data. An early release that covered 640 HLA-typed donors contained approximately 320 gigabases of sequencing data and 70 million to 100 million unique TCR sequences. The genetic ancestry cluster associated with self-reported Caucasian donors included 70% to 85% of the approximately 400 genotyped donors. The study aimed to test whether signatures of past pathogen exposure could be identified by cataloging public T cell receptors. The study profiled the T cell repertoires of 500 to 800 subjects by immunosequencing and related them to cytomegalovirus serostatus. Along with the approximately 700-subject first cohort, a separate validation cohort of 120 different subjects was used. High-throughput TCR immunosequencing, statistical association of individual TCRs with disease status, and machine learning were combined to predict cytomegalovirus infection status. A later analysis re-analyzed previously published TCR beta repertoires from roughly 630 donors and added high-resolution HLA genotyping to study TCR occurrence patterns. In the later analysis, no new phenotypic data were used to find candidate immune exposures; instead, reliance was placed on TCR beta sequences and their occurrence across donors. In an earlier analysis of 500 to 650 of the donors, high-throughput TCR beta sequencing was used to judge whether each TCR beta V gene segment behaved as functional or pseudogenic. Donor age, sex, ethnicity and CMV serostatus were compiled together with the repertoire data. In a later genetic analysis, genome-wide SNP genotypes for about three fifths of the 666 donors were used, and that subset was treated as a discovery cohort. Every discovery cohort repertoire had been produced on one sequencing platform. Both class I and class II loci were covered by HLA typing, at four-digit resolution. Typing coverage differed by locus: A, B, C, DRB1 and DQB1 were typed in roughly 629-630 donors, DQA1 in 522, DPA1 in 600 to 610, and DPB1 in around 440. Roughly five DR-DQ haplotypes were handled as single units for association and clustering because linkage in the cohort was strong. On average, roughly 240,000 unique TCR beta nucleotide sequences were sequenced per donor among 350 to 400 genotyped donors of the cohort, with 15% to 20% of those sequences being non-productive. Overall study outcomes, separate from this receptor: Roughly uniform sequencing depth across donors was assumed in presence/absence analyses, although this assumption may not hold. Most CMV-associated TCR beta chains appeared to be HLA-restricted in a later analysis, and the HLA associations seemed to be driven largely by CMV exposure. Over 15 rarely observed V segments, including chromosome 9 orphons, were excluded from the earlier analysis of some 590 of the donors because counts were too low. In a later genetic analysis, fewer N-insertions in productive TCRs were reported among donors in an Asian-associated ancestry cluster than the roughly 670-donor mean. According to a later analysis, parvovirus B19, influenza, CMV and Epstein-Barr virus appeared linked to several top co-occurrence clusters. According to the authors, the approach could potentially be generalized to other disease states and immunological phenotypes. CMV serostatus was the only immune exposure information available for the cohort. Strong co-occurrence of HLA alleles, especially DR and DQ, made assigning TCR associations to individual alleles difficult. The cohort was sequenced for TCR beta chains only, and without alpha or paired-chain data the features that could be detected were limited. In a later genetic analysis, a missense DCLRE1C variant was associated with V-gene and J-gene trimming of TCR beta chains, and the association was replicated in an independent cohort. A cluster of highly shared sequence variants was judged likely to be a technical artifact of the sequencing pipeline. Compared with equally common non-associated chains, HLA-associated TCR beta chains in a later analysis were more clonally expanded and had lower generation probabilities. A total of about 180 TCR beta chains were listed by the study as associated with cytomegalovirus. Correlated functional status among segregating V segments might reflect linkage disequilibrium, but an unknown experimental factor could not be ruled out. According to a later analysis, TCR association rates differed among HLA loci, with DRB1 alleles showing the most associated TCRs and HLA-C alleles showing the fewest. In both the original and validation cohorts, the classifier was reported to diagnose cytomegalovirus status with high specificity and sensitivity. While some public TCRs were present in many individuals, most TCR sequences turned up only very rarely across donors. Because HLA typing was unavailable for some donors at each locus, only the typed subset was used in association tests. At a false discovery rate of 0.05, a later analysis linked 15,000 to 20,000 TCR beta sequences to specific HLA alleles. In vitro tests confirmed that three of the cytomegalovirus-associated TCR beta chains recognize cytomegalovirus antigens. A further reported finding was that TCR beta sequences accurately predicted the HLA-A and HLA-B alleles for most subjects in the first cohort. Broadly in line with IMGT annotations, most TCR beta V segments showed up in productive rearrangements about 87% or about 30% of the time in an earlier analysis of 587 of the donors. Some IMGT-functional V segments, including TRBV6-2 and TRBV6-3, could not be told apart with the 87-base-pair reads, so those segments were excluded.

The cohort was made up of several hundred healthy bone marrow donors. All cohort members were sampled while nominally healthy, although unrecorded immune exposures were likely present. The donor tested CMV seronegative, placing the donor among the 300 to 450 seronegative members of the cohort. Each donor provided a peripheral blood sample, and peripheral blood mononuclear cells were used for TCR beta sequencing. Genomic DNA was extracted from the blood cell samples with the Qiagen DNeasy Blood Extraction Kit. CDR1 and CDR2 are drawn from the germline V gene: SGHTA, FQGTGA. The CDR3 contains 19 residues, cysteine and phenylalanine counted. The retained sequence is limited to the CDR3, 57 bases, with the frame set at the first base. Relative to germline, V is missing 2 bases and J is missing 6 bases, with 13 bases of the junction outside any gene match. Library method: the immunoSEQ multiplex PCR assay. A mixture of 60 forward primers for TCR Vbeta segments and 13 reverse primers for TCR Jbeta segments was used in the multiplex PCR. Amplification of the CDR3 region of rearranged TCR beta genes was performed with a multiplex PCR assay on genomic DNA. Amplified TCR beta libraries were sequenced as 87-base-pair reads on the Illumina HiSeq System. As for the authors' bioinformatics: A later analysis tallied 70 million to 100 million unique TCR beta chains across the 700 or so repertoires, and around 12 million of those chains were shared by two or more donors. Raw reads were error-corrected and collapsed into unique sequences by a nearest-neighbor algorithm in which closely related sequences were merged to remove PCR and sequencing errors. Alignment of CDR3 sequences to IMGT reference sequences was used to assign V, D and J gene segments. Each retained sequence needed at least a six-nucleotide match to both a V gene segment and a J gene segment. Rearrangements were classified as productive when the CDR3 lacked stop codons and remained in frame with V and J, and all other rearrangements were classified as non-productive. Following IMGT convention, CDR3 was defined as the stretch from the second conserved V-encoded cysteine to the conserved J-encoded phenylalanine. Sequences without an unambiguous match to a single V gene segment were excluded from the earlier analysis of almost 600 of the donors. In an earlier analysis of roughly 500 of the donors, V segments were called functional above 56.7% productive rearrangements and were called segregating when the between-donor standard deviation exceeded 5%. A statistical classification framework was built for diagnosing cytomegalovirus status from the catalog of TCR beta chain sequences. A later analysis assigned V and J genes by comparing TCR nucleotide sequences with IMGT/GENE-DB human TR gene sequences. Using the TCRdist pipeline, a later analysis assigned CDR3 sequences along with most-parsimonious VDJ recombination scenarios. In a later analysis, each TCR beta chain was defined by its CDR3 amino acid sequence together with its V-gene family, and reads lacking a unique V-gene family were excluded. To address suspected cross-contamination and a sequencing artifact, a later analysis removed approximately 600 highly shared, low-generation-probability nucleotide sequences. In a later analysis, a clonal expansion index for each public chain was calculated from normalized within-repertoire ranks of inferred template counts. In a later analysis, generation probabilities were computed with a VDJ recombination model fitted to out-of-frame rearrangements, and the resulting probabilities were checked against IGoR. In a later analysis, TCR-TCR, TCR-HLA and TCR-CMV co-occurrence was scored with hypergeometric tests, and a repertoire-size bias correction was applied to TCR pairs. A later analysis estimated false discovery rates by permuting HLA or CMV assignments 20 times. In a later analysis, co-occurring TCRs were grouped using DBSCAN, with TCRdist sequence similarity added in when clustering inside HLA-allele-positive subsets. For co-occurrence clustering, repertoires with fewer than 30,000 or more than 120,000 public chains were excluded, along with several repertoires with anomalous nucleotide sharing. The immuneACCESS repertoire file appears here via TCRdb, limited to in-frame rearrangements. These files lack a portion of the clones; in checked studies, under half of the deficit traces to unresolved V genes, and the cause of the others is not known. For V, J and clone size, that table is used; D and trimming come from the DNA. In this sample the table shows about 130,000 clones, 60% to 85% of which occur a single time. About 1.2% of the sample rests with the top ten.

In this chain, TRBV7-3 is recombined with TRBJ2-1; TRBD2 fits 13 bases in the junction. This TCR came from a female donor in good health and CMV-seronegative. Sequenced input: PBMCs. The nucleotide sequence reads TGTGCCAGCAGCTTAGGGTCCGGGACTAGCGGGATGTGGGCCAATGAGCAGTTCTTC. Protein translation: CASSLGSGTSGMWANEQFF. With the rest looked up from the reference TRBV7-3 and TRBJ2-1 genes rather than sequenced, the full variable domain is GAGVSQTPSNKVTEKGKYVELRCDPISGHTALYWYRQSLGQGPEFLIYFQGTGAADDSGLPNDRFFAVRPEGSVSTLKIQRTERGDSAVYLCASSLGSGTSGMWANEQFFGPGTRLTVL.